This T cell receptor (beta chain) was identified in a study of blood T cells in healthy people across ages. This clonotype was observed a few times. V lost 6 bases and J 0 bases, leaving 11 bases between the germline ends. The CDR3 has 13 amino acids. The V gene's germline CDR1 is SQVTM and CDR2 ANQGSEA. The authors ran a second PCR of roughly 6 to 11 cycles using a sample-barcoded 5' primer and a J-beta primer mix. A single record per CDR3 protein comes from TCRdb applying MiXCR to the 5' RACE reads. The sample consists of roughly 700,000 distinct CDR3 sequences, roughly 25% of them appearing once. These same records also appear under a second study, on T cells of mothers and their children. From that study: The donors comprised about 6 children and their three healthy Caucasian mothers.

The chain has TRBV29-1 and TRBJ1-1; D is perhaps TRBD1 (6 bases). The receptor comes from a boy under 18 in good health. Source material: blood. Written as DNA, the CDR3 is TGCAGCGTCGGGACACTTATGAACACTGAAGCTTTCTTT. It codes for CSVGTLMNTEAFF.